This T cell receptor (beta chain) stems from a study of blood T cell repertoires in COVID-19. Study-level information: T cells, B-cell-depleted T cells, or PBMCs provided the cDNA or gDNA that served as material.

Measured with immunoSEQ multiplex PCR; TCRdb has only the in-frame clones, and not every one. The sample holds 100,000 or so clones, approximately 85% seen once. V was trimmed by 6 bases and J by 0 bases, leaving 8 bases between them. The CDR3 loop spans 14 amino acids. Germline CDR1 is KGHSH and CDR2 is LQKENI. This receptor was obtained from a man aged 60 to 75 with acute or convalescent COVID-19. The chain uses TRBV18 and TRBJ2-2; D gene unclear. Sequenced sample: peripheral blood. CDR3 sequence (DNA): TGTGCCAGCTCGGCAGGTGCGAACACCGGGGAGCTGTTTTTT. Translated, it gives CASSAGANTGELFF.